This T cell receptor (beta chain) was captured in a study of Ad26.COV2.S vaccination and SARS-CoV-2 variants. Indicated treatment: about 20 received Ad26.COV2.S at low or high dose, single or two shots; five or six received placebo; per-sample allocation not given. Material that was analyzed had been drawn on day 63 after the first vaccine or placebo injection. Repertoires were generated with immunoSEQ multiplex PCR, while TCRdb's copy carries only in-frame clones and drops some. The profile shows approximately 250,000 clones, around 90% of them singletons. The CDR3 has 13 amino acids. Germline values: CDR1 SGDLS, CDR2 YYNGEE. The ends were cut back, 1 base at V and 5 bases at J, with 9 bases in the middle.

The chain carries TRBV9 and TRBJ2-5; tentative D call: TRBD1 (6 bases). Sequencing was performed on peripheral blood, taken in a trial of Ad26.COV2.S vaccine versus placebo. This TCR came from a person aged 18-65 years who received the Ad26.COV2.S COVID-19 vaccine or a placebo. The CDR3, as DNA: TGTGCCAGCAGCGTAACAGGGCGGGAGACCCAGTACTTC. Its protein product is CASSVTGRETQYF. Full variable domain (outside the CDR3, taken from reference TRBV9 and TRBJ2-5): DSGVTQTPKHLITATGQRVTLRCSPRSGDLSVYWYQQSLDQGLQFLIQYYNGEERAKGNILERFSAQQFPDLHSELNLSSLELGDSALYFCASSVTGRETQYFGPGTRLLVL.